The entry that follows covers one T cell receptor beta chain sequence. This CDR3 has 14 amino acids. J lost 2 bases, V lost 6 bases, and 7 bases had no gene match. Germline values: CDR1 MDHEN, CDR2 SYDVKM. The sample belongs to a study of blood T cell repertoires in COVID-19. The wider study: The United States, Italy and Spain were the sources of the acute and convalescent COVID-19 samples. Nucleic acid was either cDNA or gDNA, and it came from T cells, B-cell-depleted T cells, or PBMCs.

The assay was immunoSEQ multiplex PCR, and TCRdb's table has in-frame clones only and misses some. The table has around 140,000 clones, around 83% seen once. The sequence derives from a human donor with acute or convalescent COVID-19. The donor label of this sample is uncertain. The chain joins TRBV28 to TRBJ2-7; TRBD1 matches at 7 bases. Sequencing was carried out using peripheral blood. CDR3 region: CASSSRDSAYEQYF. CDR3 in DNA: TGTGCCAGCAGCTCCCGGGACAGCGCCTACGAGCAGTACTTC.